This passage covers 23 T cell receptor beta chains from one sample sequenced in a study of blood T cell repertoires in COVID-19. Only in-frame clones appear in the TCRdb table, and some are missing; sequencing was by immunoSEQ multiplex PCR. The profile covers about 440,000 clones, with 87% appearing a single time and under 2.5% taken by the ten largest. Specimen: PBMCs or T cells enriched from blood (not recorded which). The receptor source for this set is a woman aged 18-35 years with acute COVID-19.

This clone has only a few counts. This chain links TRBV4-3 with TRBJ2-7, with TRBD2 matching 7 bases. Germline V gene data show CDR1 as LGHNA and CDR2 as YSLEER. V trimming: 1 base; J trimming: 2 bases; junction bases outside the gene matches: 2. The CDR3 loop spans 14 amino acids. The CDR3 region has the DNA TGCGCCAGCAGCCAAGGCGGGGGAGCCTACGAGCAGTACTTC. This codes for CASSQGGGAYEQYF.

The V call is TRBV6-5, the J call TRBJ1-1; D uncertain. Looked up from germline, CDR1 is MNHEY and CDR2 is SVGAGI. This CDR3 has 15 residues. V was clipped by 6 bases and J by 4 bases, with 18 bases between them. Written as DNA, the CDR3 is TGTGCCAGCAGGCCCTCGGCAGGATGGGTCACTGAAGCTTTCTTT. Its protein product is CASRPSAGWVTEAFF.

This clone was seen just once. The chain carries TRBV5-4 and TRBJ2-5; 10 bases fit TRBD1. J was trimmed by 2 bases and V by 7 bases; bases with no gene match: 11. Germline CDR1 reads SGHNT; CDR2 reads YYREEE (reference sequence). The CDR3 contains 16 residues. CDR3 sequence reads: CASGRQGASRQETQYF. As DNA, the CDR3 is TGTGCCAGCGGGCGACAGGGGGCGAGTAGGCAAGAGACCCAGTACTTC.

V usage is TRBV5-6 and J usage is TRBJ2-2; D unclear. Germline lookup yields CDR1 SGHDT and CDR2 YYEEEE. This CDR3 has 13 amino acids. Trimming removed 0 bases at V and 6 bases at J, with 6 bases between. CDR3 residues: CASSLAYPGELFF. CDR3 DNA sequence: TGTGCCAGCAGCTTGGCCTATCCCGGGGAGCTGTTTTTT.

This clone showed up just once. V usage is TRBV18 and J usage is TRBJ2-1; 11 bases agree with TRBD2. Unmatched junction bases numbered 9, after V lost 3 bases and J lost 8 bases. The CDR3 runs 16 residues. Germline CDR1 reads KGHSH; CDR2 reads LQKENI. The CDR3 region has the DNA TGTGCCAGCTCACCGTACACTAGCGGGAGAAGCCATGAGCAGTTCTTC. Encoded protein: CASSPYTSGRSHEQFF. The full variable domain, with the rest looked up from reference TRBV18 and TRBJ2-1, is NAGVMQNPRHLVRRRGQEARLRCSPMKGHSHVYWYRQLPEEGLKFMVYLQKENIIDESGMPKERFSAEFPKEGPSILRIQQVVRGDSAAYFCASSPYTSGRSHEQFFGPGTRLTVL.

The count of this clone is one. The chain recombines TRBV18 with TRBJ1-2, with D perhaps matching TRBD1 (5 bases). Germline V gene lookup returns CDR1 KGHSH and CDR2 LQKENI. The CDR3 is made up of 16 amino acids. Trimming shortened V by 2 bases and J by 7 bases, and 20 bases separated the two germline ends. The CDR3 DNA follows: TGTGCCAGCTCACCAGATCCACCGCAAGGGGTAGTTGGCTACACCTTC. It codes for CASSPDPPQGVVGYTF.

J is TRBJ1-4 and V is TRBV10-3; no definite D call. CDR1 ENHRY and CDR2 SYGVKD come from the germline V gene. V was pared by 8 bases and J by 8 bases, with 15 bases between. This CDR3 is 13 amino acids long. The chain's CDR3 is CAIGQTEAEKLFF. The DNA of the CDR3 is TGTGCCATCGGCCAGACTGAGGCAGAAAAACTGTTTTTT.

This clone was detected many times. The rearrangement joins TRBV11-2 to TRBJ1-4, with no clear D. Trimming cost V 2 bases and J 6 bases, with 10 bases left between them. The CDR3 runs 14 residues. CDR1 and CDR2 (germline): SGHAT, FQNNGV. CDR3 nucleotides: TGTGCCAGCAGCTTACGTTCCGGAGATGAAAAACTGTTTTTT. As protein: CASSLRSGDEKLFF.

J is TRBJ1-4 and V is TRBV7-8; D uncertain. The germline V and J ends were trimmed by 1 base and 5 bases, with 11 bases remaining between them. Germline CDR1 and CDR2: SGHVS and FQNEAQ. The CDR3 runs 15 residues. The CDR3 spells CASSLGGRQNEKLFF. The CDR3 coding sequence is TGTGCCAGCAGCTTAGGCGGGAGGCAGAATGAAAAACTGTTTTTT.

This clone was seen a few times. The V and J genes are TRBV24-1 and TRBJ2-7; no reliable D call. CDR3 length equals 15 residues. Germline CDR1 reads KGHDR; CDR2 reads SFDVKD. With 3 bases removed from V and 2 bases from J, the gap between germline ends came to 13 bases. CDR3 amino acids: CATSDNAEPPYEQYF. The CDR3 nucleotides are TGTGCCACCAGTGATAATGCAGAACCACCCTACGAGCAGTACTTC.

V gene TRBV19 combines with J gene TRBJ2-7; TRBD1 agrees at 7 bases. The length of the CDR3 is 15 residues. J was trimmed by 2 bases and V by 6 bases; bases with no gene match: 10. Germline loops: CDR1 LNHDA, CDR2 SQIVND (reference sequence). The CDR3 protein is CASSTRDSSTYEQYF. CDR3 nucleotide sequence: TGTGCCAGTAGCACCCGGGACAGTAGTACCTACGAGCAGTACTTC.

This clone appeared a single time. The rearrangement links TRBV11-2 to TRBJ2-2; weak D call: TRBD1 (6 bases). V lost 10 bases to trimming and J lost 1 base, with 10 bases between them. This CDR3 has 13 residues. Germline values: CDR1 SGHAT, CDR2 FQNNGV. In DNA form, the CDR3 reads TGTGCCACCGGGACACAGAACACCGGGGAGCTGTTTTTT. This translates into CATGTQNTGELFF.

The rearrangement joins TRBV30 to TRBJ1-4; no clear D gene. The CDR3 has 12 amino acids. Between the trimmed V and J ends, which lost 0 bases and 15 bases, there was a span of 14 bases. Looked up from germline, CDR1 is GTSNPN and CDR2 is SVGIG (reference sequence). The CDR3 nucleotides are TGTGCCTGGAGTGTTCATGGCAGTATAATGTTTTTT. It is translated as CAWSVHGSIMFF.

The rearrangement uses TRBV3-1 (or the pseudogene TRBV3-2) and TRBJ1-4; 10 positions agree with TRBD1. Germline V gene sequence: CDR1 LGHDT, CDR2 YNNKEL (reference sequence). Trimming cost V 0 bases and J 7 bases; bases outside gene matches: 2. The CDR3 runs 15 residues. CDR3 loop: CASSQDWTGGEKLFF. CDR3 coding DNA: TGTGCCAGCAGCCAAGATTGGACAGGGGGTGAAAAACTGTTTTTT.

As concerns this clone: A junction boundary mismatches the germline segment, possibly from a read error. This chain connects TRBV7-7 to TRBJ1-1; D call uncertain. This CDR3 has 13 amino acids. CDR1 and CDR2 from the germline V gene are SSHAT and FNYEAQ (reference sequence). The CDR3 spells CASSLQMNTEAFF. CDR3 sequence (DNA): TGTGCTAGCAGCTTACAAATGAACACTGAAGCTTTCTTT. The full variable domain, with the rest looked up from reference TRBV7-7 and TRBJ1-1, is GAGVSQSPRYKVTKRGQDVTLRCDPISSHATLYWYQQALGQGPEFLTYFNYEAQPDKSGLPSDRFSAERPEGSISTLTIQRTEQRDSAMYRCASSLQMNTEAFFGQGTRLTVV.

The chain couples TRBV7-8 to TRBJ1-2; 7 nucleotides agree with TRBD1. V was pared by 5 bases and J by 7 bases, with 10 bases of the junction left unmatched. Germline V CDR1 and CDR2: SGHVS, FQNEAQ. There are 14 residues in the CDR3. For the CDR3, the DNA is TGTGCCAGCAGCCGAAGTGACAGGGCGGCTGGCTACACCTTC. It codes for CASSRSDRAAGYTF.

The chain couples TRBV7-9 to TRBJ1-1; TRBD1 matches at 7 bases. The CDR3 totals 14 residues. Germline assignment: CDR1 SEHNR and CDR2 FQNEAQ (reference sequence). Unmatched junction bases numbered 9, after V lost 5 bases and J lost 6 bases. CDR3 nucleotides: TGTGCCAGCAGCCGGGACAGTGATAGTCCTGAAGCTTTCTTT. Translating it yields CASSRDSDSPEAFF.

The genes are TRBV6-2 or TRBV6-3 and TRBJ1-4; 7 nucleotides agree with TRBD1. The CDR3 is 19 residues long. Germline V CDR1 and CDR2: MNHEY, SVGEGT. Trimming took 2 bases from V and 3 from J; bases not matched to a gene: 15. In nucleotides, the CDR3 is TGTGCCAGCAGTTACCCCCGAAGGGGGCGCGGATCCGCTAATGAAAAACTGTTTTTT. Translation: CASSYPRRGRGSANEKLFF.

The chain joins TRBV28 to TRBJ2-7; 7 bases line up with TRBD1. J gave up 2 bases and V 5 bases, and 15 bases lay outside the gene matches. Germline V gene lookup returns CDR1 MDHEN and CDR2 SYDVKM. The CDR3 loop spans 17 amino acids. Here the CDR3 DNA reads TGTGCCAGCAGTACCCCAGGGGGAACAGGATCTACCTACGAGCAGTACTTC. This translates into CASSTPGGTGSTYEQYF.

The V and J genes are TRBV5-5 and TRBJ2-7; 8 nucleotides match TRBD1. Trimming removed 0 bases from V and 8 bases from J; junction bases left unmatched: 10. This CDR3 contains 15 residues. Germline CDR1 is SGHKS and CDR2 is YYEKEE (reference sequence). The DNA for the CDR3 is TGTGCCAGCAGCTTGGTGGACAGGGAGGATCCCCAGCAGTACTTC. It specifies CASSLVDREDPQQYF.

As DNA, the CDR3 is TGTGCCAGTAGTTATGGAGGAGACAATGAAAAACTGTTTTTT. Protein sequence: CASSYGGDNEKLFF. The chain is built from TRBV19 and TRBJ1-4; D is unclear. V lost 5 bases and J 5 bases, leaving 12 bases between the germline ends. The CDR3 has 14 residues. Germline V gene sequence: CDR1 LNHDA, CDR2 SQIVND (reference sequence).

The chain couples TRBV2 to TRBJ2-2; D not certain. In germline, CDR1 is SNHLY, CDR2 FYNNEI. The V gene lost 1 base and the J gene lost 6 bases, with 6 bases spanning the gap. The CDR3 consists of 13 residues. CDR3 coding DNA: TGTGCCAGCAGTGAAGACATTCCCGGGGAGCTGTTTTTT. This sequence encodes CASSEDIPGELFF.

The CDR3 sequence: CASSRLAGAPTQYF. CDR3 in DNA: TGTGCCAGCAGTAGACTAGCGGGGGCCCCGACCCAGTACTTC. The chain is built from TRBV2 and TRBJ2-5; 12 bases are a match to TRBD2. This CDR3 region has 14 residues. The V gene end was trimmed by 5 bases and the J gene end by 7 bases; junction bases not matched to a gene: 5. The germline gives CDR1 SNHLY, CDR2 FYNNEI.